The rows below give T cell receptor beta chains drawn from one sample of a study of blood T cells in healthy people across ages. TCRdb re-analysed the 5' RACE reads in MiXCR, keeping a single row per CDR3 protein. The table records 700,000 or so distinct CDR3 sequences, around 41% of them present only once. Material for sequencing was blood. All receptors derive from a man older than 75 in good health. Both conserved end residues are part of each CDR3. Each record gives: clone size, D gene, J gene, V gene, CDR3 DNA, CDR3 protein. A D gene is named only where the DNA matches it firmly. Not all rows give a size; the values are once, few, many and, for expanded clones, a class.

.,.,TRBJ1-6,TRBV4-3,TGCGCCAGCAGCCAAGATCGTGGCAGGATTGGGTCACCCCTCCACTTT,CASSQDRGRIGSPLHF
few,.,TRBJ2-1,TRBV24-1,TGTGCCACCACGAGCGCCGACAATGAGCAGTTCTTC,CATTSADNEQFF
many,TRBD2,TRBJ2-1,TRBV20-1,TGCAGTGCTAGAGATGGGAGCGGGGGGTGGGATGAGCAGTTCTTC,CSARDGSGGWDEQFF
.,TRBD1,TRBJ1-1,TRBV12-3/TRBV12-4,TGTGCCAGCAGTTTAGCGACAGGGTTTGAAGCTTTCTTT,CASSLATGFEAFF
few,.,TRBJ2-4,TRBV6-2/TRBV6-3,TGTGCCAGCAGTTATACCCTTCATGGAGGATCCAAAAACATTCAGTACTTC,CASSYTLHGGSKNIQYF
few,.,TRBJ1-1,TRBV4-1,TGCGCCAGCAGCCAACGCCGGACAGAGAAGAACACTGAAGCTTTCTTT,CASSQRRTEKNTEAFF
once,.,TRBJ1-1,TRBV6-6,TGTGCCAGCGGCCGTGAGGTTGAAGCTTTCTTT,CASGREVEAFF
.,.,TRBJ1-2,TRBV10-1,TGCGCCAGCAGTGAACGCAGTAACTATGGCTACACCTTC,CASSERSNYGYTF
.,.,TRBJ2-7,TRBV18,TGTGCCAGCTCCCAGAGTGTGACTAGAGGCGAGCAGTACTTC,CASSQSVTRGEQYF
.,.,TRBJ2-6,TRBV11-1,TGTGCCAGCAGCCCCCCCTGGGGGGCCAACGTCCTGACTTTC,CASSPPWGANVLTF
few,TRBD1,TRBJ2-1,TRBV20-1,TGCAGTGCTAGAGATGCCCGGACAGGGGGTTACTACAATGAGCAGTTCTTC,CSARDARTGGYYNEQFF
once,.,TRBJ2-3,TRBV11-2,TGTGCCAGCAGGGACGGGGGTCACACAGATACGCAGTATTTT,CASRDGGHTDTQYF
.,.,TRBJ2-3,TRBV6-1,TGTGCCAGCAGTGTCAGGAAACCTACGCTAAGCACAGATACGCAGTATTTT,CASSVRKPTLSTDTQYF
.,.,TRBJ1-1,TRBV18,TGTACCAGCTCACCATCGACTGAAGCTTTCTTT,CTSSPSTEAFF
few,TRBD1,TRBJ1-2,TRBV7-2,TGTGCCAGCAGCTCCATGACAGGGGATGGCTACACCTTC,CASSSMTGDGYTF
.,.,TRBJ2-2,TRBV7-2,TGTGCCAGCAGCGGTAGTGGCCTAGTCGGGGTTTCCGGGGAGCTGTTTTTT,CASSGSGLVGVSGELFF
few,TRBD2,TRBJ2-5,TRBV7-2,TGTGCCAGCAGCCCCCTACTAGCGGGACCAACCCAAGAGACCCAGTACTTC,CASSPLLAGPTQETQYF
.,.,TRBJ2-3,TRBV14,TGTGCCAGCAGCCAAGACTCCACAAAAGATACGCAGTATTTT,CASSQDSTKDTQYF
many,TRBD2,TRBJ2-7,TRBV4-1,TGCGCCAGCAGCCAAGCGGGACTAGCGGGATTAGCCTACGAGCAGTACTTC,CASSQAGLAGLAYEQYF
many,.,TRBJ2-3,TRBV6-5,TGTGCCAGCAGCGACGACAGGGCGGGGGTAACAGATACGCAGTATTTT,CASSDDRAGVTDTQYF
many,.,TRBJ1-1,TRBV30,TGTGCCTGGAGTGACGGGAACACTGAAGCTTTCTTT,CAWSDGNTEAFF
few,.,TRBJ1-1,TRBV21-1,TGTGCCAGCAATTTGGGGGGAATAAACACTGAAGCTTTCTTT,CASNLGGINTEAFF
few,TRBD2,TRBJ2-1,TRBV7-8,TGTGCCAGCAGCCGGCGGGGGGGGGTGTATGAGCAGTTCTTC,CASSRRGGVYEQFF